Below, 5 T cell receptor beta chains from the same sample are listed, as sequenced in a study of CD4 and CD8 cells across lung adenocarcinoma regions. TCRdb reprocessed the PCR reads via MiXCR and lists one record per CDR3 protein. The table records about 7,700 distinct CDR3 sequences, over 40% of them present only once. Sequencing was done on a sample of CD4+ T cells from the margin of a lung tumor. Every receptor here comes from a male donor with lung adenocarcinoma. The CD4 and CD8 labels of this study may be unreliable.

A note on this clonotype: A junction boundary mismatches the germline segment, possibly from a read error. This chain joins TRBV27 and TRBJ2-6; a possible D gene is TRBD1 (5 bases). Per germline, CDR1 MNHEY and CDR2 SMNVEV (reference sequence). The CDR3 totals 15 residues. For the CDR3, the DNA is TGTGCCAGCAGTTTTTTGGGGTCTGGGGCCTACGTCCTGTCCTTC. It yields the protein CASSFLGSGAYVLSF.

Concerning this clonotype: Here the CDR3 omits its conserved ending phenylalanine or tryptophan, so a read error is the likely source. V is TRBV7-2 and J is TRBJ2-1, with D tentatively TRBD1 (6 bases). This CDR3 comprises 18 residues. Germline V gene data show CDR1 as SGHTA and CDR2 as FQGNSA. V was trimmed by 1 base and J by 5 bases, leaving 21 bases between them. CDR3 DNA: TGTGCCAGCAGCTTAGTAGCCCCTGGGGCAGGGGTGCACAATGAGCAGTTCCTC. Translation: CASSLVAPGAGVHNEQFL.

The CDR3 region is CASRATGLAGQSSTDMQYF. In DNA form, the CDR3 reads TGTGCCAGCAGAGCCACGGGGCTAGCGGGACAGTCTAGCACAGATATGCAGTACTTC. The chain has TRBV27 and TRBJ2-3; 9 positions agree with TRBD2. Judging by the DNA end, TRBJ2-7 fits better; the J call may be wrong. There are 19 residues in the CDR3. Germline CDR1 MNHEY, CDR2 SMNVEV (reference sequence).

This clonotype is large by share. The rearrangement joins TRBV6-5 to TRBJ2-1; TRBD1 matches at 10 bases. Germline CDR1 is MNHEY and CDR2 is SVGAGI. The CDR3 runs 15 residues. V lost 6 bases to trimming and J lost 5 bases; unmatched junction nucleotides: 7. This chain's CDR3 is CASRITGQGNNEQFF. Here the CDR3 DNA reads TGTGCCAGCAGAATCACGGGACAGGGGAACAATGAGCAGTTCTTC.

This clonotype was observed a single time. This rearrangement joins TRBV10-3 to TRBJ2-3, with 7 bases that match TRBD1. From germline, CDR1 is ENHRY and CDR2 SYGVKD. The CDR3 has 14 amino acids. The CDR3 DNA sequence: TGTGCGGGGATCGGGGACAGTGACACAGATACGCAGTATTTT. Amino acid sequence: CAGIGDSDTDTQYF.